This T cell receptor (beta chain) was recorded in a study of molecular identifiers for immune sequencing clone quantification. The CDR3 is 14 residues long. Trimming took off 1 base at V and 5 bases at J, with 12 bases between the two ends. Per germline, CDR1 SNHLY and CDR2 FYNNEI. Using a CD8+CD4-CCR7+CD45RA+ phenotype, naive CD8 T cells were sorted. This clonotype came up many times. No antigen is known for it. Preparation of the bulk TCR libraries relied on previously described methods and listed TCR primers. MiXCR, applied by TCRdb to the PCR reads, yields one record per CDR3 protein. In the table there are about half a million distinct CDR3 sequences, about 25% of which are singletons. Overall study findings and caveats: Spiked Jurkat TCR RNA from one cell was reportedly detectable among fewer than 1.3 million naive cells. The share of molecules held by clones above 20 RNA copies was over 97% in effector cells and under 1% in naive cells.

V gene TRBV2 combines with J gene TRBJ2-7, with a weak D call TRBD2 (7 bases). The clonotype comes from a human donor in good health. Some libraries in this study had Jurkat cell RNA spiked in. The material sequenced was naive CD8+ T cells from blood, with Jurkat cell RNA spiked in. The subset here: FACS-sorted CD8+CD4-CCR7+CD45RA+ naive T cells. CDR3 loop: CASSEEAGADEQYF. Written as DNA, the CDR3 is TGTGCCAGCAGTGAAGAGGCGGGGGCGGACGAGCAGTACTTC.